These 15 T cell receptor beta chains share one sample of origin, sequenced in a study of T cell responses to AZD1222 COVID-19 vaccine. The protocol was immunoSEQ multiplex PCR, while the TCRdb copy is restricted to in-frame clones and leaves out a portion. The profile covers more than 90,000 clones, with around nine tenths appearing a single time and 1.3% taken by the ten largest. This sample comprised peripheral blood, obtained on day 0 of AZD1222 vaccination. The receptors originated from an adult in good health.

This rearrangement joins TRBV6-5 to TRBJ1-2; the D gene is possibly TRBD1 (5 bases). CDR1 and CDR2 from the germline V gene are MNHEY and SVGAGI. Trimming took off 5 bases at V and 6 bases at J, with 13 bases between the two ends. There are 13 residues in the CDR3. The CDR3 loop is CASSLWGVDGYTF. The CDR3, as DNA: TGTGCCAGCAGTCTATGGGGGGTTGATGGCTACACCTTC.

The chain has TRBV28 and TRBJ2-7; D not certain. This CDR3 has 12 amino acids. Germline CDR1 is MDHEN and CDR2 is SYDVKM. Trimming took 6 bases from V and 4 from J, leaving 10 bases between them. CDR3 DNA sequence: TGTGCCAGCAGCCCCCCTACTTACGAGCAGTACTTC. It encodes CASSPPTYEQYF.

This chain uses TRBV15 with TRBJ1-1, with D uncertain. The germline gives CDR1 LNHNV, CDR2 YYDKDF (reference sequence). The V end lost 2 bases, the J end lost 4 bases, and 8 bases lay between the germline ends. The CDR3 totals 13 residues. The DNA for the CDR3 is TGTGCCACCAGCAGATACACCTCCACTGAAGCTTTCTTT. Translated: CATSRYTSTEAFF.

This chain links TRBV19 with TRBJ2-1; the D gene is possibly TRBD2 (7 bases). Deletions cut 5 bases from V and 4 bases from J, with 18 bases between. CDR3 size: 16 residues. Germline lookup yields CDR1 LNHDA and CDR2 SQIVND (reference sequence). The CDR3 spells CASSPIAGAIYNEQFF. In nucleotides, the CDR3 is TGTGCCAGTAGTCCCATTGCGGGGGCCATATACAATGAGCAGTTCTTC.

The CDR3 is CASIRDSNQPQHF. The CDR3, as DNA: TGTGCCAGCATCCGGGACAGCAATCAGCCCCAGCATTTT. This chain uses TRBV5-5 with TRBJ1-5; D is possibly TRBD1 (5 bases). Germline V gene sequence: CDR1 SGHKS, CDR2 YYEKEE (reference sequence). V was trimmed by 6 bases and J by 1 base, leaving 8 bases between them. The CDR3 has 13 residues.

This clone was found a few times. This chain joins TRBV7-2 and TRBJ2-7; unclear D gene. V was cut by 1 base and J by 3 bases, with 7 bases left in between. The CDR3 runs to 13 residues. The germline CDR1 and CDR2 sequences are SGHTA and FQGNSA. The CDR3 protein is CASSLVGFYEQYF. The CDR3 coding sequence is TGTGCCAGCAGCTTAGTCGGCTTCTACGAGCAGTACTTC.

In nucleotides, the CDR3 is TGCGCCAGCAGCTTGCATCAGTCTAACTATGGCTACACCTTC. Encoded protein: CASSLHQSNYGYTF. The rearrangement links TRBV5-1 to TRBJ1-2, with D uncertain. This CDR3 is 14 amino acids long. Trimming removed 1 base at V and 0 bases at J, with 7 bases between. Germline values: CDR1 SGHRS, CDR2 YFSETQ.

The chain combines TRBV4-1 with TRBJ2-3, with 10 nucleotides matching TRBD1. Looked up from germline, CDR1 is MGHRA and CDR2 is YSYEKL. V lost 5 bases to trimming and J lost 6 bases; unmatched junction nucleotides: 14. The CDR3 is made up of 17 amino acids. The CDR3 spells CASSERIGTGVSDTQYF. Written as DNA, the CDR3 is TGCGCCAGCAGCGAACGGATTGGGACAGGGGTATCGGATACGCAGTATTTT.

The V call is TRBV4-2, the J call TRBJ1-1, with D possibly being TRBD1 (6 bases). The V gene's germline CDR1 is LGHNA and CDR2 YNFKEQ. The CDR3 covers 16 residues. V shed 4 bases and J shed 1 base, with 16 bases lying between them. The CDR3 DNA follows: TGTGCCAGCAGCCGAGCAACCGGGACAACGAACACTGAAGCTTTCTTT. It is translated as CASSRATGTTNTEAFF.

The chain recombines TRBV3-1 (or the pseudogene TRBV3-2) with TRBJ1-4; unclear D gene. The CDR3 loop spans 11 amino acids. Between the trimmed V and J ends, which lost 5 bases and 4 bases, there was a span of 2 bases. Germline-derived CDR1 and CDR2 are LGHDT and YNNKEL (reference sequence). The CDR3 DNA reads as TGTGCCAGCAGCGTTAATGAAAAACTGTTTTTT. Translating gives CASSVNEKLFF.

The chain employs TRBV9 and TRBJ1-3; a possible D gene is TRBD1 (5 bases). Germline V gene lookup returns CDR1 SGDLS and CDR2 YYNGEE. V was trimmed by 3 bases and J by 0 bases, leaving 13 bases between them. The CDR3 is 16 amino acids. CDR3 in DNA: TGTGCCAGCAGCGACCTCAGGGATAGCTCTGGAAACACCATATATTTT. It translates to CASSDLRDSSGNTIYF.

The chain joins TRBV7-2 to TRBJ2-3; D ambiguous. The germline V gene encodes CDR1 SGHTA and CDR2 FQGNSA. The CDR3 has 16 amino acids. V shed 1 base and J shed 2 bases, with 13 bases lying between them. CDR3 in amino acids: CASSLEGFSATDTQYF. The CDR3 DNA sequence: TGTGCCAGCAGCTTAGAGGGTTTTTCAGCCACAGATACGCAGTATTTT.

The chain is built from TRBV27 and TRBJ1-5, with a weak D call TRBD1 (6 bases). V lost 5 bases and J lost 2, with 19 bases in between. Germline V gives CDR1 MNHEY, CDR2 SMNVEV (reference sequence). The CDR3 totals 17 residues. The CDR3 sequence is CASSASQGRFGNQPQHF. CDR3 bases: TGTGCCAGCAGTGCTTCACAGGGCCGTTTTGGCAATCAGCCCCAGCATTTT.

The chain recombines TRBV10-1 with TRBJ2-1; D might be TRBD1 or TRBD2, each matching 5 bases. CDR1 WNHNN and CDR2 SYGVQD come from the germline V gene (reference sequence). The CDR3 runs to 13 residues. Trimming removed 3 bases from V and 9 bases from J, with 12 bases in between. The CDR3 region has the DNA TGCGCCAGCAGTGATTCAGGGCGGGTTGAGCAGTTCTTC. It yields the protein CASSDSGRVEQFF.

V is TRBV3-1 (or the pseudogene TRBV3-2) and J is TRBJ1-2, with D possibly being TRBD1 (6 bases). Germline V CDR1 and CDR2: LGHDT, YNNKEL (reference sequence). Deletions cut 0 bases from V and 6 bases from J, with 11 bases between. The CDR3 consists of 14 residues. The CDR3 DNA sequence: TGTGCCAGCAGCCAAGAACGGGGGCTGGATGGCTACACCTTC. Its translation is CASSQERGLDGYTF.